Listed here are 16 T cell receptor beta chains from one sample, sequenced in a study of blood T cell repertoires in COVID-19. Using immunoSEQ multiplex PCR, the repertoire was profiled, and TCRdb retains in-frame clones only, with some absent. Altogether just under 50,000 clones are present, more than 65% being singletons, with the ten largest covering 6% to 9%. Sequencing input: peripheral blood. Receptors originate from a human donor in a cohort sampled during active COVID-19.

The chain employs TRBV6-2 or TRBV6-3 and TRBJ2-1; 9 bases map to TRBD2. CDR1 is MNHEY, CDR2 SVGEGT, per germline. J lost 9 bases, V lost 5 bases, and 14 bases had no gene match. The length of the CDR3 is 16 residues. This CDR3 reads CASSDPGREGIGEQFF. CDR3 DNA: TGTGCCAGCAGTGACCCGGGGCGGGAGGGGATTGGTGAGCAGTTCTTC.

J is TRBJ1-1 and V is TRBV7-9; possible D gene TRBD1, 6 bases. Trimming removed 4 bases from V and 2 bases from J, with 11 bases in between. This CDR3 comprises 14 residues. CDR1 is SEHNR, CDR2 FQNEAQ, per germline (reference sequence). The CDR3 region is CASSSGVLNTEAFF. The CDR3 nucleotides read TGTGCCAGCAGCTCAGGGGTCCTAAACACTGAAGCTTTCTTT.

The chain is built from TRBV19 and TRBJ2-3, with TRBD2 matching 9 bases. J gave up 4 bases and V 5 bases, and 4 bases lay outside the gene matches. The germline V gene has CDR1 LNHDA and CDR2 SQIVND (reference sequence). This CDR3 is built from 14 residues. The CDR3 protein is CASSPREGADTQYF. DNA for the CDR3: TGTGCCAGTAGTCCGCGGGAGGGCGCAGATACGCAGTATTTT.

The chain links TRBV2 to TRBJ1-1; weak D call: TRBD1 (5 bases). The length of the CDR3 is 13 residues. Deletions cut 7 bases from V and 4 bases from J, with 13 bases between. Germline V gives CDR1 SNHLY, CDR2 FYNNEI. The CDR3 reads CASNRQSSTEAFF. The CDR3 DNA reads TGTGCCAGCAACCGACAGTCTTCCACTGAAGCTTTCTTT.

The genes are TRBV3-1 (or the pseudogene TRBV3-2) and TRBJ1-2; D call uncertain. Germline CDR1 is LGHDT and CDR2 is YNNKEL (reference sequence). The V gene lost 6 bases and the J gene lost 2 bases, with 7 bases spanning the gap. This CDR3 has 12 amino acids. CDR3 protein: CASRGTNYGYTF. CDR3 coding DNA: TGTGCCAGCAGGGGCACGAACTATGGCTACACCTTC.

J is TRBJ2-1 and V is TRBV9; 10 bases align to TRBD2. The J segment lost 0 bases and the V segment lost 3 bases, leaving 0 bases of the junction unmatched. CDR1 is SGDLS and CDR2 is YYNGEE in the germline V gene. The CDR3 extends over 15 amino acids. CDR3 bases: TGTGCCAGCAGCGCTAGCGGGAGCTCCTACAATGAGCAGTTCTTC. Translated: CASSASGSSYNEQFF.

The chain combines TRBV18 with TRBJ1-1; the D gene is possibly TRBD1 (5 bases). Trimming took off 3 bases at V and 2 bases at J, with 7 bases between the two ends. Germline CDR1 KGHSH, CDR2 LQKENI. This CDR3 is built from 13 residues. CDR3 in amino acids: CASSPTGNTEAFF. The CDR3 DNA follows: TGTGCCAGCTCACCTACAGGTAACACTGAAGCTTTCTTT.

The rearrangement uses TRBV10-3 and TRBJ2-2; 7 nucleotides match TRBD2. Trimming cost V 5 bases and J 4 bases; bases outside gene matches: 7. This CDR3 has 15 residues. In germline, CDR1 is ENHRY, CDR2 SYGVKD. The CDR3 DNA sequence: TGTGCCATCAGTCCCGGGACTACCGTCACCGGGGAGCTGTTTTTT. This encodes CAISPGTTVTGELFF.

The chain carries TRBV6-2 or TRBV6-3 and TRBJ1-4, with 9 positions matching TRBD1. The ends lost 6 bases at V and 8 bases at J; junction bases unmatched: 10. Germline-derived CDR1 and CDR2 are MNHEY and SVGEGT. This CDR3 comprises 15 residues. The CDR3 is CASSHRGQGYEKLFF. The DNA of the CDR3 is TGTGCCAGCAGCCACCGGGGACAGGGTTACGAAAAACTGTTTTTT.

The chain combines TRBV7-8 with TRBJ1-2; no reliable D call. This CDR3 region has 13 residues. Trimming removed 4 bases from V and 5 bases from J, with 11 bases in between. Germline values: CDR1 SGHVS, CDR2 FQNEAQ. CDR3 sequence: CASSSGPEYGYTF. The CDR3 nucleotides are TGTGCCAGCAGCTCTGGGCCCGAATATGGCTACACCTTC.

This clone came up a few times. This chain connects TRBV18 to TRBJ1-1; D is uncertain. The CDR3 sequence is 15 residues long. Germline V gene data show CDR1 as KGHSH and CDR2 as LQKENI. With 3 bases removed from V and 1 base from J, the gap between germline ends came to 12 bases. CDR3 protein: CASSPRSDQNTEAFF. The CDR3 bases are TGTGCCAGCTCACCGCGCAGCGACCAGAACACTGAAGCTTTCTTT.

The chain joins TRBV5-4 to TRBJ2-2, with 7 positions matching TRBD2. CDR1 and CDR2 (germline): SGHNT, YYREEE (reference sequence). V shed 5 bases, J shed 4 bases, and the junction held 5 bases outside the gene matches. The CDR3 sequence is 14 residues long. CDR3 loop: CASSKRDLTGELFF. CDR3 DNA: TGTGCCAGCAGTAAGCGGGACCTCACCGGGGAGCTGTTTTTT.

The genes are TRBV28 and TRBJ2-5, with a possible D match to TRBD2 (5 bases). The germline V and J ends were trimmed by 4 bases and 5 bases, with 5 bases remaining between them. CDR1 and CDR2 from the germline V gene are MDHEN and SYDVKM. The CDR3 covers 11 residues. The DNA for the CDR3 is TGTGCCAGCAGTTCGGGGGAGACCCAGTACTTC. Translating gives CASSSGETQYF.

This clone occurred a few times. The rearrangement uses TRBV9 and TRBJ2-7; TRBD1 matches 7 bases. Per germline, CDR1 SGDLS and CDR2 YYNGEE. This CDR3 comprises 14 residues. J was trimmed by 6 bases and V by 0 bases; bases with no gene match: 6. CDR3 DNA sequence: TGTGCCAGCAGCGTAGCACAGGGGACGTCCGAGCAGTACTTC. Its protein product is CASSVAQGTSEQYF.

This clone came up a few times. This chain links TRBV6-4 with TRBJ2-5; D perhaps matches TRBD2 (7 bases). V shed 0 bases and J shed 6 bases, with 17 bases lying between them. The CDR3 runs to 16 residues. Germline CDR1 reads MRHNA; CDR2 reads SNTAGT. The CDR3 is CASSDSRGGAGKTQYF. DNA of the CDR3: TGTGCCAGCAGTGACTCGAGGGGGGGCGCCGGAAAGACCCAGTACTTC.

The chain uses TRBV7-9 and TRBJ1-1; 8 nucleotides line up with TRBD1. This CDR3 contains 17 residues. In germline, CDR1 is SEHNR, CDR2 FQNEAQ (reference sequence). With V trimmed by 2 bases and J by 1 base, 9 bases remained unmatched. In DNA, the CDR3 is TGTGCCAGCAGCTTATGGGTGGGAGGACAGGGGAACACTGAAGCTTTCTTT. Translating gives CASSLWVGGQGNTEAFF.